This T cell receptor (beta chain) emerged from a study of blood T cell repertoires in COVID-19. About the research overall: Sources were T cells, B-cell-depleted T cells, or PBMCs; the material itself was cDNA or gDNA.

Germline values: CDR1 SNHLY, CDR2 FYNNEI. The CDR3 runs 15 residues. Trimming removed 7 bases from V and 8 bases from J; junction bases left unmatched: 8. Clinical histories supplied by participants themselves formed the basis of cohort assignment. Up to 2 weeks before entering the study, exposed participants had met a COVID-19 case. Original processing methods: Amplification of reference gene primers was used by the study to estimate nucleated cell counts. Sequencing used immunoSEQ multiplex PCR; TCRdb keeps in-frame clones, though not all of them. V and J calls and clone size follow that table, whereas D and trimming were derived from the DNA. The repertoire consists of some 300,000 clones, with approximately 91% occurring once and the leading ten covering roughly 3.9%.

The TCR sequence derives from a young woman who had been exposed to COVID-19. The chain uses TRBV2 and TRBJ1-6; TRBD1 matches at 10 bases. Sequenced: PBMCs or T cells enriched from blood (not recorded which). CDR3 amino acids: CASNEGTGVDSPLHF. CDR3 bases: TGTGCCAGCAACGAGGGGACAGGGGTTGATTCACCCCTCCACTTT.